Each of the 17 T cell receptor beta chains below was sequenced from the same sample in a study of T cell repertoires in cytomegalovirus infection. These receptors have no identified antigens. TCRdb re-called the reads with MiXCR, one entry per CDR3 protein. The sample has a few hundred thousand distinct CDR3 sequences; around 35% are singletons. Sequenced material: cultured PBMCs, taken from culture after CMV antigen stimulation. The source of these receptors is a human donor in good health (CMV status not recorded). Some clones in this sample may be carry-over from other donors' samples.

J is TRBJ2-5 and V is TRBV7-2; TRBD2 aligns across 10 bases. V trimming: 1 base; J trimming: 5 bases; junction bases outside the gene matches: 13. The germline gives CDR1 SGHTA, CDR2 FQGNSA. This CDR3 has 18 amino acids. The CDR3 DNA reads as TGTGCCAGCAGCTTAGGTATGAGCGGGAGGGCCGGAGCGGAGACCCAGTACTTC. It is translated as CASSLGMSGRAGAETQYF.

This CDR3 is CAWSSGMPIGEQFF. The CDR3 coding sequence is TGTGCCTGGAGTAGCGGAATGCCCATCGGGGAGCAGTTCTTC. The V call is TRBV30, the J call TRBJ2-1, with a weak D call TRBD2 (5 bases). The CDR3 loop spans 14 amino acids. V shed 2 bases and J shed 10 bases, with 18 bases lying between them. From germline, CDR1 is GTSNPN and CDR2 SVGIG (reference sequence).

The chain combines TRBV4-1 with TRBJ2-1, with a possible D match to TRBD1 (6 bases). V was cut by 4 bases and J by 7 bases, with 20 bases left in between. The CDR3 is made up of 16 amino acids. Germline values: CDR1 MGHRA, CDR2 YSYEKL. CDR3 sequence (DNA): TGCGCCAGCAGCCCCCCCGGGACACGCCCATCGAATGAGCAGTTCTTC. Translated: CASSPPGTRPSNEQFF.

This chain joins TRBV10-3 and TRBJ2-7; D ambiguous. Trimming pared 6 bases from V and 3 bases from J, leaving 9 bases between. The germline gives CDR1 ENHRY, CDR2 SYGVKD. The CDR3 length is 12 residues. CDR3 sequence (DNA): TGTGCCATCAGGGGCTTAGGCTACGAGCAGTACTTC. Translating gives CAIRGLGYEQYF.

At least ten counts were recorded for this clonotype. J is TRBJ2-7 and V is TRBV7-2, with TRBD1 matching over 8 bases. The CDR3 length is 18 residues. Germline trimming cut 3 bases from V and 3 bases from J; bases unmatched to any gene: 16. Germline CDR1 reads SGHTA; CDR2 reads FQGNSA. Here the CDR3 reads CASSFYRGKGQELYEQYF. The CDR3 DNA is TGTGCCAGCAGCTTTTACAGGGGAAAGGGACAGGAACTCTACGAGCAGTACTTC.

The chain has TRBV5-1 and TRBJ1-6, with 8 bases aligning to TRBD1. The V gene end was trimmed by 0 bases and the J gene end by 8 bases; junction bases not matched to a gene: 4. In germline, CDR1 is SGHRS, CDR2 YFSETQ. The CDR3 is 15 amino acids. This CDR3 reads CASSLGAGGDSPLHF. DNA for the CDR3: TGCGCCAGCAGCTTGGGGGCAGGGGGCGATTCACCCCTCCACTTT. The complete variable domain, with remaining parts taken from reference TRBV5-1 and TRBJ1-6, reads KAGVTQTPRYLIKTRGQQVTLSCSPISGHRSVSWYQQTPGQGLQFLFEYFSETQRNKGNFPGRFSGRQFSNSRSEMNVSTLELGDSALYLCASSLGAGGDSPLHFGNGTRLTVT.

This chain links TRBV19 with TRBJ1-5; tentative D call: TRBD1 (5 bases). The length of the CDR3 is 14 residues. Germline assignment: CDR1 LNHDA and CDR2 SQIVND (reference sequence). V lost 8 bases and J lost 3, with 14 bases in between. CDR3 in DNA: TGTGCCAGTCATACGACCGGGACCAATCAGCCCCAGCATTTT. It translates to CASHTTGTNQPQHF.

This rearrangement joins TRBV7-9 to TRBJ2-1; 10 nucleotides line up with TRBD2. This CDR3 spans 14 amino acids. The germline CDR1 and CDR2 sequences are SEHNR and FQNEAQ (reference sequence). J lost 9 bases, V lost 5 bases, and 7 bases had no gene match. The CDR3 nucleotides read TGTGCCAGCAGCCTCCTAGCGGGAGTGATTGAGCAGTTCTTC. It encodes CASSLLAGVIEQFF.

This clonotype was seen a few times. CDR3 sequence reads: CASSSSLAGVNFFNEQFF. The CDR3 DNA is TGTGCCAGCAGTTCCAGCCTAGCGGGAGTTAATTTCTTTAATGAGCAGTTCTTC. This rearrangement joins TRBV28 to TRBJ2-1; TRBD2 matches 10 bases. The V gene's germline CDR1 is MDHEN and CDR2 SYDVKM. With V trimmed by 4 bases and J by 7 bases, 16 bases remained unmatched. This CDR3 spans 18 amino acids.

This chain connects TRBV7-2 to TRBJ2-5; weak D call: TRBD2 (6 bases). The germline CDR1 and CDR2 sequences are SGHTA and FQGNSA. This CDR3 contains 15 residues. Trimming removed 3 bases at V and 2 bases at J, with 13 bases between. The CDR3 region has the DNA TGTGCCAGCAGCTTCCAAGCGGGCCAACAAGAGACCCAGTACTTC. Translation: CASSFQAGQQETQYF.

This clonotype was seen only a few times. DNA for the CDR3: TGTGCCAGCTCACCCTCCTTGGGACAGTGGGGGACGGAGAATACGCAGTATTTT. Its translation is CASSPSLGQWGTENTQYF. V gene TRBV18 combines with J gene TRBJ2-3; 7 positions match TRBD1. The V gene's germline CDR1 is KGHSH and CDR2 LQKENI. This CDR3 has 18 amino acids. V was clipped by 3 bases and J by 7 bases; unmatched bases: 19.

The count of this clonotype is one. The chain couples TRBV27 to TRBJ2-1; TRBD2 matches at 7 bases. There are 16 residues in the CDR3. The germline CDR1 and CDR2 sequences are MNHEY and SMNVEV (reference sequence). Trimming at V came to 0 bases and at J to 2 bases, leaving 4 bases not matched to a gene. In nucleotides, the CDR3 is TGTGCCAGCAGTTTATCGGCTAGCGGAGCCTACAATGAGCAGTTCTTC. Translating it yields CASSLSASGAYNEQFF.

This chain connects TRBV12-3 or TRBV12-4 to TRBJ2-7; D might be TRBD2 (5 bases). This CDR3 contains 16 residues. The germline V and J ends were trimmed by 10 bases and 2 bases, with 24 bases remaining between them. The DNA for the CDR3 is TGTGCCATTTCGAAAACGGGGAAAGGAGAGACCTACGAGCAGTACTTC. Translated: CAISKTGKGETYEQYF.

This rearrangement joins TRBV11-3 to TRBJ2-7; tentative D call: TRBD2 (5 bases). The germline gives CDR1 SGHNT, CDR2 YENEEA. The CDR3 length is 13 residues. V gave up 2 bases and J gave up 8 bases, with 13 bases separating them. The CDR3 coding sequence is TGTGCCAGCAGCTTAAGCCCCAGAGGGCAGCAGTACTTC. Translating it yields CASSLSPRGQQYF.

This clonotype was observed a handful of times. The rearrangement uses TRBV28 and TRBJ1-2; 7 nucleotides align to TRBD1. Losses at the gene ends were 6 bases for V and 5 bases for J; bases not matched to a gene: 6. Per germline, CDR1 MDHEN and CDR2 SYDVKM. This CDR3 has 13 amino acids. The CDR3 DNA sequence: TGTGCCAGCAGGGGACAGAGCTTATATGGCTACACCTTC. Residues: CASRGQSLYGYTF.

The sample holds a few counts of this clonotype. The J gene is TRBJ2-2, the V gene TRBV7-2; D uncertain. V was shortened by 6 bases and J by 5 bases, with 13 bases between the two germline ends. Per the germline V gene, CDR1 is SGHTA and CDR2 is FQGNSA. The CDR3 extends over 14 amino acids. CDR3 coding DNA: TGTGCCAGCAGTCCCGAGCTGGCGACCGGGGAGCTGTTTTTT. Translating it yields CASSPELATGELFF. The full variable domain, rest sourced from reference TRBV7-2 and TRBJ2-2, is GAGVSQSPSNKVTEKGKDVELRCDPISGHTALYWYRQSLGQGLEFLIYFQGNSAPDKSGLPSDRFSAERTGGSVSTLTIQRTQQEDSAVYLCASSPELATGELFFGEGSRLTVL.

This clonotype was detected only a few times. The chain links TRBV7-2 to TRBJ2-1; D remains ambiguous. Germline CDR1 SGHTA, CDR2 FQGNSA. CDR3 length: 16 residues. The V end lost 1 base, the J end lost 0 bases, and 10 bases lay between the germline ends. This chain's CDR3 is CASSLGSGFSYNEQFF. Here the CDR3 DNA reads TGTGCCAGCAGCTTAGGTTCGGGCTTCTCCTACAATGAGCAGTTCTTC.